Presented here are 14 T cell receptor beta chains from one specimen sequenced in a study of T cell responses to AZD1222 COVID-19 vaccine. Repertoires were generated with immunoSEQ multiplex PCR, while TCRdb's copy carries only in-frame clones and drops some. The table records nearly 90,000 clones, around 89% of them present only once. The specimen was peripheral blood, collected 28 days after the second AZD1222 dose. The receptors were gathered from an adult who received the AZD1222 COVID-19 vaccine.

V is TRBV30 and J is TRBJ1-1; D is possibly TRBD1 (5 bases). The CDR3 length is 13 residues. V dropped 0 bases and J dropped 6 bases, with 11 bases sitting between them. Germline CDR1 reads GTSNPN; CDR2 reads SVGIG (reference sequence). The CDR3 is CAWSVVGTAEAFF. DNA of the CDR3: TGTGCCTGGAGTGTAGTAGGGACGGCTGAAGCTTTCTTT.

J is TRBJ2-5 and V is TRBV19; no definite D call. The germline V and J ends were trimmed by 5 bases and 1 base, with 8 bases remaining between them. The CDR3 has 13 residues. Germline values: CDR1 LNHDA, CDR2 SQIVND (reference sequence). The CDR3 reads CASSVRTQETQYF. The CDR3, as DNA: TGTGCCAGTAGTGTGAGGACCCAAGAGACCCAGTACTTC. Full variable domain (outside the CDR3, taken from reference TRBV19 and TRBJ2-5): DGGITQSPKYLFRKEGQNVTLSCEQNLNHDAMYWYRQDPGQGLRLIYYSQIVNDFQKGDIAEGYSVSREKKESFPLTVTSAQKNPTAFYLCASSVRTQETQYFGPGTRLLVL.

This rearrangement joins TRBV7-2 to TRBJ1-1; D ambiguous. The V end lost 8 bases, the J end lost 0 bases, and 10 bases lay between the germline ends. CDR3 length: 13 residues. Germline-derived CDR1 and CDR2 are SGHTA and FQGNSA. The CDR3 region is CASQGVLNTEAFF. The CDR3 DNA follows: TGTGCCAGCCAAGGTGTATTGAACACTGAAGCTTTCTTT.

The chain uses TRBV6-5 and TRBJ1-2; no firm D call. Looked up from germline, CDR1 is MNHEY and CDR2 is SVGAGI. Trimming took 7 bases from V and 8 from J, leaving 11 bases between them. CDR3 length: 11 residues. The CDR3 nucleotides read TGTGCCAGCACGGAGGGTGGCGGCTACACCTTC. Amino acid sequence: CASTEGGGYTF.

The chain is built from TRBV14 and TRBJ1-1; no firm D call. Trimming stripped 2 bases from V and 4 bases from J, with 8 bases between. CDR1 and CDR2 (germline): SGHDN, FVKESK. The CDR3 loop spans 13 amino acids. The CDR3 DNA sequence: TGTGCCAGCAGCCAACAGGTACGCACTGAAGCTTTCTTT. It is translated as CASSQQVRTEAFF.

The chain joins TRBV4-1 to TRBJ2-5, with TRBD2 identical over 8 bases. The CDR3 sequence is 16 residues long. V lost 0 bases to trimming and J lost 5 bases; unmatched junction nucleotides: 8. Per the germline V gene, CDR1 is MGHRA and CDR2 is YSYEKL. The CDR3 DNA sequence: TGCGCCAGCAGCCAAGATGCGATAGCGGGGTGGGAGACCCAGTACTTC. It yields the protein CASSQDAIAGWETQYF.

The J gene is TRBJ1-2, the V gene TRBV5-1, with 9 bases fitting TRBD1. Germline lookup yields CDR1 SGHRS and CDR2 YFSETQ. The CDR3 covers 14 residues. Trimming removed 4 bases from V and 2 bases from J; junction bases left unmatched: 3. The CDR3 sequence: CASSGGTGNYGYTF. DNA for the CDR3: TGCGCCAGCAGCGGGGGGACAGGGAACTATGGCTACACCTTC.

V is TRBV19 and J is TRBJ2-5; weak D call: TRBD1 (6 bases). In germline, CDR1 is LNHDA, CDR2 SQIVND (reference sequence). V was shortened by 7 bases and J by 1 base, with 10 bases between the two germline ends. This CDR3 is built from 13 residues. CDR3 loop: CASMDRIQETQYF. CDR3 coding DNA: TGTGCCAGTATGGACAGAATCCAAGAGACCCAGTACTTC.

The gene calls are TRBV6-2 or TRBV6-3 and TRBJ2-7; D is tentatively TRBD1 or TRBD2 (5 bases each). Per the germline V gene, CDR1 is MNHEY and CDR2 is SVGEGT. The CDR3 is 13 amino acids. V was clipped by 4 bases and J by 3 bases, with 10 bases between them. As DNA, the CDR3 is TGTGCCAGCAGTTCCGGGACCCACTACGAGCAGTACTTC. Residues: CASSSGTHYEQYF.

Only one count was recorded for this clone. The chain carries TRBV11-2 and TRBJ1-1; possibly TRBD1 for D (5 bases). Trimming left V 1 base short and J 11 bases short, with 17 bases between. This CDR3 spans 14 amino acids. CDR1 and CDR2 (germline): SGHAT, FQNNGV. The CDR3 sequence: CASSLAAGAEVAFF. The CDR3 bases are TGTGCCAGCAGCTTAGCTGCCGGGGCCGAGGTCGCTTTCTTT.

The chain has TRBV5-5 and TRBJ2-4; D gene uncertain. The CDR3 sequence is 14 residues long. V was clipped by 0 bases and J by 1 base, with 5 bases between them. Germline V lookup: CDR1 SGHKS, CDR2 YYEKEE (reference sequence). The chain's CDR3 is CASSLGTAKNIQYF. Written as DNA, the CDR3 is TGTGCCAGCAGCTTGGGGACGGCCAAAAACATTCAGTACTTC.

The gene calls are TRBV5-1 and TRBJ1-2, with TRBD1 as a possible D gene (5 bases). The V end was cut by 0 bases, the J end by 6 bases, with 15 bases between. The CDR3 length is 15 residues. CDR1 is SGHRS and CDR2 is YFSETQ in the germline V gene. CDR3 region: CASSLEGQGGNGYTF. The CDR3 DNA is TGCGCCAGCAGCTTGGAGGGCCAGGGAGGGAATGGCTACACCTTC.

As to this clone: Mismatch with germline at one junction end may stem from a read error. The chain carries TRBV7-8 and TRBJ2-7; a weak D match, TRBD2 (6 bases). Germline V CDR1 and CDR2: SGHVS, FQNEAQ. This CDR3 is 12 amino acids long. CDR3 sequence: CASSLSGLSGNF. The CDR3 DNA follows: TGTGCCAGCAGCTTAAGTGGACTATCTGGGAACTTC.

The chain has TRBV27 and TRBJ2-3; 10 nucleotides agree with TRBD2. The germline V gene has CDR1 MNHEY and CDR2 SMNVEV (reference sequence). This CDR3 has 16 amino acids. The ends lost 5 bases at V and 2 bases at J; junction bases unmatched: 7. The DNA of the CDR3 is TGTGCCAGCAGTCCAAGGACTAGCGGATACACAGATACGCAGTATTTT. Translating it yields CASSPRTSGYTDTQYF.